The rows below give T cell receptor beta chains drawn from one sample of a study of T cell changes during pregnancy in multiple sclerosis. Using immunoSEQ multiplex PCR, the repertoire was profiled, and TCRdb retains in-frame clones only, with some absent. The sample has around 56,000 clones, 75% to 95% seen once; the top ten hold 2% to 2.5%. This specimen was peripheral blood, taken in the first trimester of pregnancy. The source of these receptors is a female donor in good health, enrolled as a control in a pregnancy study. Each CDR3 is given with its conserved first and last residue. Fields, in order: clone size, D gene, V gene, J gene, CDR3 protein, CDR3 DNA. The D gene is left open where the match is weak. Expanded clones get a size class; other rows say once, few or many, or leave the size out.

>NA|NA|TRBV11-2|TRBJ2-7
CASSLNPYEQYF
TGTGCCAGCAGCCTTAATCCCTACGAGCAGTACTTC
>NA|TRBD1|TRBV13|TRBJ2-4
CASSFRQGRLQYF
TGTGCCAGCAGCTTTCGACAGGGGAGATTGCAGTACTTC
>NA|NA|TRBV11-2|TRBJ1-5
CASSLEPAGGAHF
TGTGCCAGCAGCTTAGAACCGGCTGGAGGGGCTCATTTT
>NA|NA|TRBV29-1|TRBJ1-2
CSVAGGPSDGYTF
TGCAGCGTTGCCGGGGGGCCGTCGGATGGCTACACCTTC
>NA|NA|TRBV21-1|TRBJ2-5
CASSTPPRGETQYF
TGTGCCAGCAGCACACCTCCTAGAGGAGAGACCCAGTACTTC
>NA|NA|TRBV5-6|TRBJ1-2
CASSPLYRGAGYTF
TGTGCCAGCAGCCCCCTCTACCGGGGGGCTGGCTACACCTTC
>NA|TRBD1|TRBV10-1|TRBJ2-2
CASSEKGATGSGELFF
TGCGCCAGCAGTGAGAAGGGGGCCACGGGTAGCGGGGAGCTGTTTTTT
>NA|NA|TRBV4-1|TRBJ2-1
CASSQDADYGNNEQFF
TGCGCCAGCAGCCAAGATGCGGACTACGGCAACAATGAGCAGTTCTTC
>NA|TRBD1|TRBV7-2|TRBJ2-2
CASSLASPGQGSGELFF
TGTGCCAGCAGCTTAGCGTCACCGGGACAGGGGTCCGGGGAGCTGTTTTTT
>NA|TRBD2|TRBV28|TRBJ2-1
CASSFVFSLAGDSSYNEQFF
TGTGCCAGCAGTTTTGTATTTAGTCTAGCGGGGGATAGCTCCTACAATGAGCAGTTCTTC
>few|NA|TRBV11-2|TRBJ1-5
CASSHRQPHQPQHF
TGTGCCAGCAGCCATAGACAGCCTCATCAGCCCCAGCATTTT
>once|TRBD1|TRBV9|TRBJ2-7
CASSVDGTVFSYEQYF
TGTGCCAGCAGCGTAGACGGGACAGTTTTCTCCTACGAGCAGTACTTC
>NA|NA|TRBV5-6|TRBJ1-1
CASSLEVVGEENTEAFF
TGTGCCAGCAGCTTGGAAGTGGTCGGGGAGGAGAACACTGAAGCTTTCTTT
>NA|TRBD1|TRBV2|TRBJ1-4
CASSSDRVGGKLFF
TGTGCCAGCAGTTCTGACAGGGTCGGCGGAAAACTGTTTTTT
>once|TRBD1|TRBV27|TRBJ1-1
CASSYQGGLWDTEAFF
TGTGCCAGCAGTTACCAGGGGGGCTTGTGGGACACTGAAGCTTTCTTT
>NA|NA|TRBV28|TRBJ2-7
CASSFLPSSYEQYF
TGTGCCAGCAGTTTTCTTCCGAGCTCCTACGAGCAGTACTTC
>NA|NA|TRBV6-5|TRBJ2-7
CASSYSGANPYEQYF
TGTGCCAGCAGTTACTCCGGAGCTAATCCCTACGAGCAGTACTTC
>few|TRBD1|TRBV5-1|TRBJ1-3
CASSSTPGQGQSGNTIYF
TGCGCCAGCAGCTCCACTCCGGGACAGGGGCAATCTGGAAACACCATATATTTT
>NA|TRBD1|TRBV27|TRBJ1-2
CASSPRGQGDYGYTF
TGTGCCAGCAGTCCCCGAGGACAGGGGGACTATGGCTACACCTTC
>NA|TRBD1|TRBV7-8|TRBJ1-4
CASSFTGQANEKLFF
TGTGCCAGCAGCTTCACCGGACAGGCTAATGAAAAACTGTTTTTT
>NA|TRBD2|TRBV5-1|TRBJ2-2
CASSWRLAGGQNGELFF
TGCGCCAGCAGCTGGCGACTAGCGGGGGGCCAGAACGGGGAGCTGTTTTTT
>NA|NA|TRBV30|TRBJ1-2
CAWSTGNYGYTF
TGTGCCTGGAGTACCGGGAACTATGGCTACACCTTC
>once|TRBD2|TRBV28|TRBJ2-6
CASEGKRTSGRAPGANVLTF
TGTGCCAGCGAGGGAAAGAGGACTAGCGGGAGGGCCCCTGGGGCCAACGTCCTGACTTTC
>NA|NA|TRBV13|TRBJ2-7
CASSLGIGVSYF
TGTGCCAGCAGCTTGGGAATAGGGGTTTCGTACTTC
>once|TRBD2|TRBV6-5|TRBJ2-7
CASSRTSGTYEQYF
TGTGCCAGCAGCCGGACTAGCGGGACCTACGAGCAGTACTTC
>NA|NA|TRBV5-6|TRBJ2-3
CASSLVGSTDTQYF
TGTGCCAGCAGCTTGGTCGGGAGCACAGATACGCAGTATTTT
>NA|NA|TRBV27|TRBJ2-3
CASSQLEDTQYF
TGTGCCAGCAGTCAACTAGAAGATACGCAGTATTTT
>NA|TRBD2|TRBV5-4|TRBJ2-1
CASSLRLAENEQFF
TGTGCCAGCAGCCTACGACTAGCGGAGAATGAGCAGTTCTTC
>NA|NA|TRBV29-1|TRBJ2-7
CSVLDPSYEQYF
TGCAGCGTTCTCGACCCTAGCTACGAGCAGTACTTC
>NA|TRBD2|TRBV2|TRBJ2-1
CASRSAGLYNEQFF
TGTGCCAGCAGATCAGCGGGGCTCTACAATGAGCAGTTCTTC
>NA|TRBD2|TRBV5-6|TRBJ2-4
CASSPGGGAKNIQYF
TGTGCCAGCAGCCCGGGAGGGGGAGCCAAAAACATTCAGTACTTC
>once|NA|TRBV13|TRBJ1-1
CASSENGRMNTEAFF
TGTGCCAGCAGCGAGAACGGCAGGATGAACACTGAAGCTTTCTTT
>NA|TRBD1|TRBV5-1|TRBJ1-5
CASVNGTAGVYSNQPQHF
TGCGCCAGCGTTAATGGGACAGCCGGCGTTTATAGCAATCAGCCCCAGCATTTT
>NA|NA|TRBV18|TRBJ2-7
CASGRTEFDEQYF
TGTGCCAGCGGACGGACAGAGTTCGACGAGCAGTACTTC
>NA|NA|TRBV28|TRBJ2-6
CASSLWQGSSGANVLTF
TGTGCCAGCAGTTTATGGCAGGGAAGCTCTGGGGCCAACGTCCTGACTTTC
>NA|NA|TRBV6-1|TRBJ2-2
CASSAPLDSAGELFF
TGTGCCAGCAGTGCCCCCCTAGATTCCGCCGGGGAGCTGTTTTTT
>NA|NA|TRBV27|TRBJ2-3
CASSLSGGTRSDTQYF
TGTGCCAGCAGTTTATCAGGGGGAACTAGATCCGATACGCAGTATTTT
>NA|TRBD2|TRBV4-2|TRBJ2-3
CASSQAIAGGPTDTQYF
TGTGCCAGCAGCCAAGCTATAGCGGGGGGGCCGACAGATACGCAGTATTTT
>NA|NA|TRBV19|TRBJ2-7
CASSMWVGSSYEQYF
TGTGCCAGTAGTATGTGGGTAGGGAGCTCCTACGAGCAGTACTTC
>few|NA|TRBV7-3|TRBJ2-3
CASSKTASSTDTQYF
TGTGCCAGCAGCAAGACAGCTTCTAGCACAGATACGCAGTATTTT
>NA|NA|TRBV7-3|TRBJ2-5
CASIRWAGLQETQYF
TGTGCCAGCATAAGGTGGGCGGGGCTCCAAGAGACCCAGTACTTC
>NA|NA|TRBV11-3|TRBJ2-7
CASSLVVSGEQYF
TGTGCCAGCAGCTTAGTCGTTAGCGGAGAGCAGTACTTC
>NA|TRBD2|TRBV13|TRBJ2-2
CASSDMLAGGNTGELFF
TGTGCCAGCAGCGACATGCTAGCGGGGGGTAACACCGGGGAGCTGTTTTTT
>once|TRBD2|TRBV9|TRBJ2-3
CASSLTGTSGGDTQYF
TGTGCCAGCAGCTTAACCGGGACTAGCGGGGGAGATACGCAGTATTTT